Listed below are T cell receptor beta chains from one sample, sequenced in a study of low-dose radiotherapy and immunotherapy resistance in tumors. Using its own MiXCR run on the reads, TCRdb lists one record per CDR3 protein. This sample has about 71,000 distinct CDR3 sequences; around 30% occur once, and the top ten carry around 10%. Here the sequenced sample was PBMCs, taken before treatment. The receptor source for this set is a female donor with ovarian cancer. CDR3s include the opening cysteine and the closing phenylalanine or tryptophan. A D gene is named only where the DNA matches it firmly. Clone size is stated in some rows and not others, as once, few, many or a class when expanded.

>TRBJ2-2|TRBV5-1|many|TRBD1
TGCGCCAGCAAACAACAGGGGTTTGCGAACACCGGGGAGCTGTTTTTT
CASKQQGFANTGELFF
>TRBJ1-2|TRBV4-1|-|-
TGCGCCAGCAGCCAAGAGACCGGACCTAGCTATGGCTACACCTTC
CASSQETGPSYGYTF
>TRBJ2-3|TRBV11-3|many|-
TGTGCCAGCAGCTTTGGGGGGGCCAAAGATACGCAGTATTTT
CASSFGGAKDTQYF
>TRBJ2-3|TRBV6-2/TRBV6-3|many|-
TGTGCCAGCAGTTACGGAGGATACACAGATACGCAGTATTTT
CASSYGGYTDTQYF
>TRBJ1-1|TRBV4-2|many|-
TGTGCCAGCAGCCAGGTAACAGGGACGAACACTGAAGCTTTCTTT
CASSQVTGTNTEAFF
>TRBJ2-1|TRBV29-1|-|TRBD2
TGCAGCGTCGGACTAGCGGGAGGAATGGATGAGCAGTTCTTC
CSVGLAGGMDEQFF
>TRBJ1-1|TRBV5-1|-|-
TGCGCCAGCAGTCGAGGTTCCCTGACGGGGGCCCCTGAAGCTTTCTTT
CASSRGSLTGAPEAFF
>TRBJ2-5|TRBV10-3|-|-
TGTGCCATCAGTGATGTTGGGTCGTCGGGTGAGACCCAGTACTTC
CAISDVGSSGETQYF
>TRBJ1-1|TRBV10-1|few|-
TGCGCCAGCAGTGAGTTTGGGGTTAACACTGAAGCTTTCTTT
CASSEFGVNTEAFF
>TRBJ2-7|TRBV12-3/TRBV12-4|many|-
TGTGCCAGCAGTTCCTATTTTTACGAGCAGTACTTC
CASSSYFYEQYF
>TRBJ2-7|TRBV14|-|TRBD1
TGTGCCAGCAGCCCCTCCGGACAGGGCCGCGAGCAGTACTTC
CASSPSGQGREQYF
>TRBJ2-7|TRBV20-1|once|TRBD2
TGCAGTGCTAGAGAAGCTAGCGGGACCGTCTACGAGCAGTACTTC
CSAREASGTVYEQYF
>TRBJ2-5|TRBV10-3|many|-
TGTGCCATCAGTGAATCGAAAACAGGAGGGCCCCAAGAGACCCAGTACTTC
CAISESKTGGPQETQYF
>TRBJ2-1|TRBV7-2|many|TRBD2
TGTGCCAGCAGCCCAAGTACTAGCGGGAGAAACAATGAGCAGTTCTTC
CASSPSTSGRNNEQFF
>TRBJ2-1|TRBV24-1|many|-
TGTGCCACCAGTCAGGAGGCTGAGCAGTTCTTC
CATSQEAEQFF
>TRBJ2-7|TRBV28|few|TRBD1
TGTGCCAGCACCACCGTAAGGGGGCGGAACGAGCAGTACTTC
CASTTVRGRNEQYF
>TRBJ2-1|TRBV5-1|many|-
TGCGCCAGCAGCTTGGGGAGCGCCTACAATGAGCAGTTCTTC
CASSLGSAYNEQFF
>TRBJ2-5|TRBV4-1|-|-
TGCGCCAGCAGCAGACTCCGGTCGGAGACCCAGTACTTC
CASSRLRSETQYF
>TRBJ2-5|TRBV16|many|-
TGTGCCAGCAGCCAATTCACCCTCGAAGAGACCCAGTACTTC
CASSQFTLEETQYF
>TRBJ1-2|TRBV30|many|-
TGTGCCTGGAGCCTGGGGTCCCAGGCCTATGGCTACACCTTC
CAWSLGSQAYGYTF
>TRBJ1-5|TRBV6-2/TRBV6-3|medium-sized|TRBD1
TGTGCCAGCAGCCCGGGACAGGGCTATAGCAATCAGCCCCAGCATTTT
CASSPGQGYSNQPQHF
>TRBJ1-5|TRBV24-1|-|-
TGTGCCACCACCCCCGGCCAGGGCTATAGCAATCAGCCCCAGCATTTT
CATTPGQGYSNQPQHF
>TRBJ2-7|TRBV30|many|-
TGTGCCTGGAGTAGCCGGTCCTACGAGCAGTACTTC
CAWSSRSYEQYF
>TRBJ2-3|TRBV28|many|-
TGTGCCAGCAGTTTAAGACAAATAAGCACAGATACGCAGTATTTT
CASSLRQISTDTQYF
>TRBJ2-7|TRBV6-2/TRBV6-3|many|-
TGTGCCAGCAGTTACTCAACGGGGCTTACTTCCTACGAGCAGTACTTC
CASSYSTGLTSYEQYF
>TRBJ2-1|TRBV20-1|many|TRBD2
TGCAGTGCTAATCACCTAGCGGGAGTAAATGAGCAGTTCTTC
CSANHLAGVNEQFF
>TRBJ2-1|TRBV27|many|TRBD2
TGTGCCAGCAGTTTAGACGGCGGGGGGGGAGATGAGCAGTTCTTC
CASSLDGGGGDEQFF
>TRBJ1-5|TRBV28|many|TRBD1
TGTGCCAGCAGACCGACAGGGGAAAGTCAGCCCCAGCATTTT
CASRPTGESQPQHF
>TRBJ1-1|TRBV5-1|many|TRBD1
TGCGCCAGCAGAAGGGGACAGGGTAACACTGAAGCTTTCTTT
CASRRGQGNTEAFF
>TRBJ2-7|TRBV28|many|TRBD1
TGTGCCAGCAGTTTCCAACCGGGACAGGGGGGATCCGAGCAGTACTTC
CASSFQPGQGGSEQYF
>TRBJ2-3|TRBV9|-|-
TGTGCCAGCAGCGACCATCGGGCCCCCGGTGGAGATACGCAGTATTTT
CASSDHRAPGGDTQYF
>TRBJ2-7|TRBV27|many|-
TGTGCCAGCAGTTTACGGCGCGGGGACGAGCAGTACTTC
CASSLRRGDEQYF
>TRBJ1-2|TRBV12-3/TRBV12-4|many|-
TGTGCCAGCAGTTTAGGAAGGGGGATCTATGGCTACACCTTC
CASSLGRGIYGYTF
>TRBJ2-1|TRBV24-1|-|TRBD2
TGTGCCACCAGTGATTTGAGTCCGGGACTAGACCACAATGAGCAGTTCTTC
CATSDLSPGLDHNEQFF
>TRBJ2-3|TRBV5-1|many|-
TGCGCCAGCAGCCCCGGCCCCAGCACAGATACGCAGTATTTT
CASSPGPSTDTQYF
>TRBJ2-1|TRBV20-1|many|TRBD2
TGCAGTGCACTAGCGGGAGCTAACTACAATGAGCAGTTCTTC
CSALAGANYNEQFF
>TRBJ2-7|TRBV2|once|-
TGTGCCAGCACCCGAGACTACGAGCAGTACTTC
CASTRDYEQYF
>TRBJ1-2|TRBV6-2/TRBV6-3|many|-
TGTGCCAGCAGTCGGGACCCACGAGGGAACTATGGCTACACCTTC
CASSRDPRGNYGYTF
>TRBJ2-3|TRBV5-1|many|-
TGCGCCAGCAGCTTGGCCCGGGGGCCCGGCACAGATACGCAGTATTTT
CASSLARGPGTDTQYF
>TRBJ1-4|TRBV2|-|-
-
CASRAGTVSEKLFFF